This record concerns one T cell receptor (beta chain) sequence. This entry is derived from a study of patients and donors after allogeneic stem cell transplantation. CDR3 length: 17 amino acids. The V gene end was trimmed by 3 bases and the J gene end by 3 bases; junction bases not matched to a gene: 11. Germline loops: CDR1 SGDLS, CDR2 YYNGEE. TCRdb analysed the RT-PCR reads with MiXCR anew, one entry per CDR3 protein. This sample has about 210,000 distinct CDR3 sequences, with roughly 38% found just once. The receptor was isolated from a human donor who was either an allogeneic HSCT recipient or a stem cell or donor lymphocyte infusion donor (not recorded which). It is not recorded whose cells these are; they may come from a transplant donor. The gene calls are TRBV9 and TRBJ1-2, with 10 bases that match TRBD1. What was sequenced was blood, either unsorted or a sorted T cell fraction (not recorded which). Here the CDR3 DNA reads TGTGCCAGCAGCGCGGAAGGAGGGGGACAGGGGCACTATGGCTACACCTTC. This translates into CASSAEGGGQGHYGYTF.